The 13 T cell receptor beta chains below all came from one sample that was sequenced in a study of T-cell memory formation after mild COVID-19. TCRdb reanalysed the 5' RACE reads using MiXCR and keeps one entry per CDR3 protein. The sample holds 70,000 to 100,000 distinct CDR3 sequences, around an eighth seen once. Sequenced sample: PBMCs or a T cell subset sorted from them (not recorded which). Source of these receptors: an adult woman who had mild COVID-19 (a few samples of this study predate the infection). Cell type and time point are not known.

This clonotype was counted only a few times. The rearrangement uses TRBV4-3 and TRBJ1-2; TRBD1 is a possible D gene (5 bases). CDR3 length equals 17 residues. Germline V lookup: CDR1 LGHNA, CDR2 YSLEER. V was shortened by 0 bases and J by 4 bases, with 18 bases between the two germline ends. CDR3 in amino acids: CASSQEFSEGRIYGYTF. The CDR3, as DNA: TGCGCCAGCAGCCAAGAGTTTTCGGAGGGGCGAATCTATGGCTACACCTTC.

This rearrangement joins TRBV20-1 to TRBJ1-4; D is perhaps TRBD1 (5 bases). This CDR3 region has 13 residues. Germline CDR1 is DFQATT and CDR2 is SNEGSKA (reference sequence). Trimming removed 0 bases at V and 3 bases at J, with 5 bases between. Here the CDR3 reads CSAREGANEKLFF. The CDR3 nucleotides are TGCAGTGCTAGAGAAGGGGCTAATGAAAAACTGTTTTTT.

Ten or more counts support this clonotype. The chain has TRBV7-9 and TRBJ2-1; D call uncertain. Trimming removed 1 base at V and 7 bases at J, with 5 bases between. Looked up from germline, CDR1 is SEHNR and CDR2 is FQNEAQ (reference sequence). The CDR3 extends over 12 amino acids. The CDR3 region is CASSLGSNEQFF. CDR3 DNA sequence: TGTGCCAGCAGCTTAGGATCGAATGAGCAGTTCTTC.

V and J are TRBV29-1 and TRBJ2-5, with 11 bases fitting TRBD2. Germline assignment: CDR1 SQVTM and CDR2 ANQGSEA. The CDR3 runs 16 residues. J lost 5 bases, V lost 7 bases, and 15 bases had no gene match. As DNA, the CDR3 is TGCAGCGGAGCGACAGAACTAGCGGGAGAGGTGGAGACCCAGTACTTC. It yields the protein CSGATELAGEVETQYF.

The chain uses TRBV7-3 and TRBJ2-3, with 10 bases identical to TRBD2. J lost 2 bases, V lost 0 bases, and 14 bases had no gene match. The CDR3 totals 20 residues. Looked up from germline, CDR1 is SGHTA and CDR2 is FQGTGA. CDR3 nucleotides: TGTGCCAGCAGCTTAACCGGGACTAGCGTCATGGAAGGGTACACAGATACGCAGTATTTT. Encoded protein: CASSLTGTSVMEGYTDTQYF.

Ten or more counts support this clonotype. V usage is TRBV4-2 and J usage is TRBJ2-3; 11 bases are a match to TRBD2. The V gene's germline CDR1 is LGHNA and CDR2 YNFKEQ. Losses at the gene ends were 4 bases for V and 1 base for J; bases not matched to a gene: 1. The CDR3 runs to 15 residues. The CDR3 spells CASSLTSGGTDTQYF. DNA for the CDR3: TGTGCCAGCAGCCTGACTAGCGGGGGCACAGATACGCAGTATTTT.

The CDR3 DNA reads TGTGCCAGCAGTGCCCTCCGGGACTACAATCAGCCCCAGCATTTT. As protein: CASSALRDYNQPQHF. The J gene is TRBJ1-5, the V gene TRBV6-2 or TRBV6-3; TRBD1 might be the D (5 bases). The CDR3 totals 15 residues. With 5 bases removed from V and 3 bases from J, the gap between germline ends came to 14 bases. The germline CDR1 and CDR2 sequences are MNHEY and SVGEGT.

This clonotype was counted only a few times. This chain joins TRBV5-1 and TRBJ2-7; 8 bases map to TRBD1. In germline, CDR1 is SGHRS, CDR2 YFSETQ. Trimming at V came to 4 bases and at J to 0 bases, leaving 6 bases not matched to a gene. The CDR3 spans 15 residues. CDR3 loop: CASSVGQGISYEQYF. CDR3 sequence (DNA): TGCGCCAGCAGCGTTGGACAGGGAATCTCCTACGAGCAGTACTTC.

This clonotype was detected a few times. This chain connects TRBV12-3 or TRBV12-4 to TRBJ2-7; the match to TRBD1 covers 12 bases. Trimming removed 5 bases from V and 4 bases from J; junction bases left unmatched: 6. The CDR3 totals 15 residues. The CDR3 DNA reads as TGTGCCAGCAGTCCCCCGGGACAGGGGGCTTACGAGCAGTACTTC. Its protein is CASSPPGQGAYEQYF.

This clonotype turned up a few times. V gene TRBV4-1 combines with J gene TRBJ2-1, with TRBD2 identical over 9 bases. With 2 bases clipped from V and 5 bases from J, the junction kept 4 bases outside the gene matches. Germline V gene data show CDR1 as MGHRA and CDR2 as YSYEKL. This CDR3 region has 15 residues. The CDR3 sequence: CASSQLLAGNNEQFF. CDR3 bases: TGCGCCAGCAGCCAATTACTAGCGGGTAACAATGAGCAGTTCTTC.

This chain's CDR3 is CASSLRLGSYNEQFF. The CDR3 DNA reads as TGTGCCAGCAGCCTACGCCTAGGCTCCTACAATGAGCAGTTCTTC. The rearrangement uses TRBV11-3 and TRBJ2-1; D is unresolved. The CDR3 spans 15 residues. V was shortened by 5 bases and J by 0 bases, with 11 bases between the two germline ends. Germline assignment: CDR1 SGHNT and CDR2 YENEEA.

This clonotype was picked up a small number of times. J is TRBJ2-5 and V is TRBV12-3 or TRBV12-4; TRBD1 might be the D (5 bases). Trimming stripped 3 bases from V and 2 bases from J, with 7 bases between. There are 13 residues in the CDR3. The CDR3 DNA follows: TGTGCCAGCAGTTTTAAGGGGCAAGAGACCCAGTACTTC. This encodes CASSFKGQETQYF.

This clonotype has just a few counts. The chain uses TRBV9 and TRBJ2-1; 8 nucleotides line up with TRBD2. Looked up from germline, CDR1 is SGDLS and CDR2 is YYNGEE. The CDR3 spans 15 residues. V dropped 5 bases and J dropped 8; count of bases not matched to a gene: 12. CDR3 residues: CASSAFVAGMDEQFF. The DNA for the CDR3 is TGTGCCAGCAGTGCTTTCGTAGCGGGGATGGATGAGCAGTTCTTC.